This T cell receptor beta chain was sequenced during a study of regulatory T cells in long-lasting Graves disease. General observations from the study: Less diverse TCR repertoires were seen in persistent Graves' patients than in newly diagnosed ones.

From germline, CDR1 is SGHRS and CDR2 YFSETQ. The CDR3 consists of 15 residues. Trimming took 2 bases from V and 6 from J; bases not matched to a gene: 6. Building of the TCR beta libraries involved iRepertoire HTBI primers and Arm-PCR of CDR3 regions. TCRdb reprocessed the multiplex PCR reads with MiXCR, giving one entry per CDR3 protein. The sample includes about 530,000 distinct CDR3 sequences, about 15% of them seen just once. This clonotype was picked up many times. Its antigen remains unknown. Time point described: newly diagnosed GD, antithyroid drugs for less than 3 months. Extracted RNA from PBMCs served as the source of the TCR library. These data also formed part of another study, on T cells in Graves' hyperthyroidism and ophthalmopathy. As that report states: A patient was excluded if there was uncontrolled infection, other autoimmune disease, pregnancy or lactation.

The clonotype comes from a woman aged 40-60 years with Graves disease. Sequences were derived from peripheral blood mononuclear cells (PBMCs), sampled at new diagnosis, from a patient treated with antithyroid drugs. The rearrangement joins TRBV5-1 to TRBJ1-4; TRBD1 matches at 8 bases. The CDR3 DNA sequence: TGCGCCAGCAGCTTCTCCAGGGGGCGGCATGAAAAACTGTTTTTT. Its translation is CASSFSRGRHEKLFF.